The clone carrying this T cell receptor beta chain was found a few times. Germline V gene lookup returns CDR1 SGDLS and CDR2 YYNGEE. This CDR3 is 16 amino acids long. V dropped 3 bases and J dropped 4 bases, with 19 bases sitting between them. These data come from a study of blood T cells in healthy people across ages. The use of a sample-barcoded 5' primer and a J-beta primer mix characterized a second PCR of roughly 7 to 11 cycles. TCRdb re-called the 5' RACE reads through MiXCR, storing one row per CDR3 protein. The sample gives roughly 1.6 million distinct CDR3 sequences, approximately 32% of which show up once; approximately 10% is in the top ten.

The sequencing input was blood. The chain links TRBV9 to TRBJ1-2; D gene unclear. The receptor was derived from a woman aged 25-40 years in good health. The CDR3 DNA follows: TGTGCCAGCAGCGCTTTAGGCCGGGGATTCCTCTATGGCTACACCTTC. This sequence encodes CASSALGRGFLYGYTF.